This T cell receptor beta chain stems from a study of cytomegalovirus exposure and HLA in healthy donors (TCRdb year 2017). Describing the broader study: An earlier analysis of about 560 of the donors reported about 280 Gb of sequence data and 117 million unique TCR beta sequences obtained from some 200 million T cells. A separate validation cohort of approximately 130 different subjects was used in addition to the roughly 720-subject first cohort. Five DR-DQ haplotypes were treated as single units for association and clustering because of strong linkage in the cohort. Donor age, sex, ethnicity and CMV serostatus were compiled together with the repertoire data. Both class I and class II loci were covered by HLA typing, at four-digit resolution. A later analysis re-analyzed previously published TCR beta repertoires from 666 donors and added high-resolution HLA genotyping to study TCR occurrence patterns. An earlier analysis of some 500 of the donors applied high-throughput TCR beta sequencing to assess whether each TCR beta V gene segment acted as functional or pseudogenic. Across roughly 420 genotyped donors of the cohort, an average of about 240,000 unique TCR beta nucleotide sequences per donor were sequenced, and 15% to 20% of those sequences were non-productive. Of the 398 genotyped donors, approximately 83% fell in the genetic ancestry cluster associated with self-reported Caucasian donors. The study profiled the T cell repertoires of under 700 subjects by immunosequencing and related them to cytomegalovirus serostatus. In the later analysis, no new phenotypic data were used to find candidate immune exposures; instead, reliance was placed on TCR beta sequences and their occurrence across donors. A later genetic analysis took genome-wide SNP genotypes for about three fifths of the 666 donors and used that subset as a discovery cohort. An early release that covered about 600 HLA-typed donors contained 250 to 350 gigabases of sequencing data and 65 million to 100 million unique TCR sequences. The study combined high-throughput TCR immunosequencing, statistical association of individual TCRs with disease status, and machine learning to predict cytomegalovirus infection status. All discovery cohort repertoires had been generated using a single sequencing platform. The aim of the study was to test whether cataloging public T cell receptors could identify signatures of past pathogen exposure. Typing coverage differed by locus: A, B, C, DRB1 and DQB1 were typed in roughly 620-640 donors, DQA1 in approximately 520, DPA1 in approximately 610, and DPB1 in 450 to 480.

The receptor library was made with the immunoSEQ multiplex PCR assay. For the multiplex PCR, a mixture combining 60 forward primers for TCR Vbeta segments and 13 reverse primers for TCR Jbeta segments was used. A multiplex PCR assay on genomic DNA amplified the CDR3 region of rearranged TCR beta genes. On the Illumina HiSeq System, the amplified TCR beta libraries were sequenced as 87-base-pair reads. The original methods were these. A later analysis tallied 75 million to 95 million unique TCR beta chains across the roughly 610 repertoires, and approximately 9.9 million of those chains were shared by two or more donors. A nearest-neighbor algorithm error-corrected the raw reads and collapsed the reads into unique sequences, merging closely related sequences to remove PCR and sequencing errors. To assign V, D and J gene segments, CDR3 sequences were aligned to IMGT reference sequences. For a sequence to be retained, a match of at least six nucleotides to both a V gene segment and a J gene segment was required. A rearrangement was called productive if the CDR3 had no stop codons and remained in frame with V and J, and every other rearrangement was called non-productive. CDR3 was defined by IMGT convention, running from the second conserved V-encoded cysteine to the conserved J-encoded phenylalanine. The earlier analysis of 587 of the donors excluded any sequence lacking an unambiguous match to a single V gene segment. In an earlier analysis of several hundred of the donors, a V segment was called functional when productive rearrangements were above 56.7%, and segregating when the standard deviation between donors exceeded 5%. A statistical classification framework was developed to diagnose cytomegalovirus status using the catalog of TCR beta chain sequences. In a later analysis, V and J genes were assigned by comparing TCR nucleotide sequences against IMGT/GENE-DB human TR gene sequences. A later analysis assigned CDR3 sequences and most-parsimonious VDJ recombination scenarios with the TCRdist pipeline. A later analysis defined each TCR beta chain by its CDR3 amino acid sequence plus V-gene family, and excluded reads lacking a unique V-gene family. To address suspected cross-contamination and a sequencing artifact, a later analysis removed roughly 580 highly shared, low-generation-probability nucleotide sequences. For each public chain, a later analysis derived a clonal expansion index from normalized ranks of inferred template counts within each repertoire. A later analysis computed generation probabilities with a VDJ recombination model fitted to out-of-frame rearrangements, and checked the results against IGoR. In a later analysis, TCR-TCR, TCR-HLA and TCR-CMV co-occurrence was scored with hypergeometric tests, and a repertoire-size bias correction was applied to TCR pairs. In a later analysis, false discovery rates were estimated by permuting HLA or CMV assignments 20 times. In a later analysis, co-occurring TCRs were grouped using DBSCAN, and TCRdist sequence similarity was added for clustering within HLA-allele-positive subsets. Repertoires with fewer than 30,000 or more than 120,000 public chains were left out of co-occurrence clustering, as were a handful of repertoires with anomalous nucleotide sharing. TCRdb provides this immuneACCESS table in a form limited to in-frame rearrangements. Some clones are lacking; in checked studies, under half of them reflect an unresolved V gene, and why the rest are absent is not known. Clone size and V and J calls were adopted from that table, with D and trimming inferred from the DNA. The sample table records approximately 170,000 clones; roughly 80% of these occur just once. The ten largest clonotypes hold approximately 2.2% of the sample.

Remarks on this clone: The clone's antigen remains unknown. Within one base of it there is no much larger clone, and no base qualities were kept.

What the authors observed across the whole study: A later analysis found that TCR association rates varied across HLA loci, with DRB1 alleles showing the most associated TCRs and HLA-C alleles the fewest. In a later analysis, HLA-associated TCR beta chains were found to be more clonally expanded and to have lower generation probabilities than equally common non-associated chains. Broadly in line with IMGT annotations, most TCR beta V segments showed up in productive rearrangements about 90% or about 30% of the time in an earlier analysis of approximately 600 of the donors. Presence/absence analyses assumed roughly uniform sequencing depth across donors, an assumption that may not hold. Specific HLA alleles were associated with 15,000 to 20,000 TCR beta sequences at a false discovery rate of 0.05 in a later analysis. A further reported finding was that TCR beta sequences accurately predicted the HLA-A and HLA-B alleles for most subjects in the first cohort. Some IMGT-functional V segments, including TRBV6-2 and TRBV6-3, could not be distinguished by the 87-base-pair reads and were therefore excluded. Most CMV-associated TCR beta chains appeared to be HLA-restricted in a later analysis, and the HLA associations seemed to be driven largely by CMV exposure. CMV serostatus was the only immune exposure information available for the cohort. A later genetic analysis associated a missense DCLRE1C variant with V-gene and J-gene trimming of TCR beta chains, and an independent cohort replicated the association. This cohort had only TCR beta chains sequenced, and the lack of alpha or paired-chain data limited which features could be detected. Strong co-occurrence of HLA alleles, especially DR and DQ, made assigning TCR associations to individual alleles difficult. In the study, some 180 TCR beta chains were listed as associated with cytomegalovirus. In vitro tests confirmed that a few of the cytomegalovirus-associated TCR beta chains recognize cytomegalovirus antigens. Cytomegalovirus status was reported to be diagnosed by the classifier with high specificity and sensitivity in both the original and validation cohorts. Compared with the approximately 670-donor mean, donors in an Asian-associated ancestry cluster had fewer N-insertions in productive TCRs, according to a later genetic analysis. Correlated functional status among segregating V segments might be attributable to linkage disequilibrium, but an unknown experimental factor could not be ruled out. A later analysis reported that several top co-occurrence clusters appeared linked to parvovirus B19, influenza, CMV and Epstein-Barr virus. A cluster of highly shared sequence variants was judged likely to be a technical artifact of the sequencing pipeline. Most TCR sequences were seen in very few donors, while some public TCRs were found in many individuals. Because counts were too low, fewer than 20 rarely observed V segments, including chromosome 9 orphons, were excluded from the earlier analysis of a few hundred of the donors. Because HLA typing was missing for some donors at each locus, association tests included only the typed subset. It was suggested by the authors that the approach could potentially be generalized to other disease states and immunological phenotypes.

Taken from the germline V gene, the CDR1 and CDR2 loops are SGHRS and YFSETQ. The junction shows trimming of 5 bases on V and 7 bases on J, and the gene matches do not reach 8 bases of it. Measured from the cysteine to the phenylalanine, the CDR3 is 14 residues long. Kept here is only the CDR3 DNA, which spans 42 bases and is read in frame from base 1. In total, approximately 690 healthy bone marrow donors made up the cohort. All cohort members were sampled while nominally healthy, although unrecorded immune exposures were likely present. The donor was CMV seronegative and was included in the group of a few hundred seronegative cohort members. A peripheral blood sample was collected from each donor, and TCR beta sequencing was performed on peripheral blood mononuclear cells. The Qiagen DNeasy Blood Extraction Kit was used to extract genomic DNA from the blood cell samples.

What was sequenced was PBMCs. The TCR was taken from a male donor in good health and CMV-seronegative. The V and J segments used are TRBV5-1 and TRBJ2-1, with TRBD2 matching 8 junction bases. The CDR3 has the sequence CASSSGEVRNEQFF. DNA sequence: TGCGCCAGCAGTAGCGGGGAGGTTCGTAATGAGCAGTTCTTC.